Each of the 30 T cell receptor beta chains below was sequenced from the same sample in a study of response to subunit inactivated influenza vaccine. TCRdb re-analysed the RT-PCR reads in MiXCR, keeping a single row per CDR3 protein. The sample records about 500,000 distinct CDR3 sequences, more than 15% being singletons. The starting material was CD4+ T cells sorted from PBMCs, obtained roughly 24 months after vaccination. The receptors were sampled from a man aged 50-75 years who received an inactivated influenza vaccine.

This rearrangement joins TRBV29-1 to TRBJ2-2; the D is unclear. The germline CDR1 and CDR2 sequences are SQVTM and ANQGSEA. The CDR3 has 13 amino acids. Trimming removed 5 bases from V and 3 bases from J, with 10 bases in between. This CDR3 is CSVRSSDTGELFF. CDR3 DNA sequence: TGCAGCGTTCGTTCTTCTGACACCGGGGAGCTGTTTTTT.

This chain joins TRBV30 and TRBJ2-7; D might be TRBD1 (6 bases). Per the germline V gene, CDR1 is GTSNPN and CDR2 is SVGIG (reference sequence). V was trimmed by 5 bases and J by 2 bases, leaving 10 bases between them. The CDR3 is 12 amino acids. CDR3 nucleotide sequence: TGTGCCTGGGCGGACAGAACCTACGAGCAGTACTTC. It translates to CAWADRTYEQYF.

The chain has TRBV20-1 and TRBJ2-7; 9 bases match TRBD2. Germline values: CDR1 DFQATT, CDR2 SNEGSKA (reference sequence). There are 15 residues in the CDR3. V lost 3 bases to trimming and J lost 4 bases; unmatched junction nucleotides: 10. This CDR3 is CSARDQTSGHYEQYF. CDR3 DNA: TGCAGTGCTAGGGATCAGACTAGCGGCCATTACGAGCAGTACTTC.

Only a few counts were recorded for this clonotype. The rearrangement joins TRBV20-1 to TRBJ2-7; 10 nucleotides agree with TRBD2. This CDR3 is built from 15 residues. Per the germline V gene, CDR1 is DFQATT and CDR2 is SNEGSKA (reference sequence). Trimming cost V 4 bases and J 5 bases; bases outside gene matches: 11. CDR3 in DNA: TGCAGTGCTAAGGGATCTAGCGGGAGTGGCGACGAGCAGTACTTC. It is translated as CSAKGSSGSGDEQYF.

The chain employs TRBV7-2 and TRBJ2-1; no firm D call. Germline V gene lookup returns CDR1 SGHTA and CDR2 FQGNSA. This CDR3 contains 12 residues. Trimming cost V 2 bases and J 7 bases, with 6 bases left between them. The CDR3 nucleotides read TGTGCCAGCAGCTTAATCTCAAATGAGCAGTTCTTC. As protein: CASSLISNEQFF.

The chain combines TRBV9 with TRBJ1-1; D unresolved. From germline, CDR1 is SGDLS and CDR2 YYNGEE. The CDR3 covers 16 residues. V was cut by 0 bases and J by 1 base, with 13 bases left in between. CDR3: CASSVGLGRQNTEAFF. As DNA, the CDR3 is TGTGCCAGCAGCGTAGGACTAGGACGTCAGAACACTGAAGCTTTCTTT.

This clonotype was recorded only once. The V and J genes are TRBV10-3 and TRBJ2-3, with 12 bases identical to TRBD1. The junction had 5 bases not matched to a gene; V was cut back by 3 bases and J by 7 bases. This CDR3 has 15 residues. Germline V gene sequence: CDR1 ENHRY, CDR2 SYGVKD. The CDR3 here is CAISDGTGGTNTQYF. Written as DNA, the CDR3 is TGTGCCATCAGTGATGGGACAGGGGGCACGAATACGCAGTATTTT.

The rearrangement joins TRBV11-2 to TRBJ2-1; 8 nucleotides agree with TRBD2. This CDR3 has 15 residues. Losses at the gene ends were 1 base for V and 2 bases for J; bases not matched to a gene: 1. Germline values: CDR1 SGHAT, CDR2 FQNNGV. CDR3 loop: CASSLGSGAYNEQFF. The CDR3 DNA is TGTGCCAGCAGCTTAGGTAGCGGGGCCTACAATGAGCAGTTCTTC.

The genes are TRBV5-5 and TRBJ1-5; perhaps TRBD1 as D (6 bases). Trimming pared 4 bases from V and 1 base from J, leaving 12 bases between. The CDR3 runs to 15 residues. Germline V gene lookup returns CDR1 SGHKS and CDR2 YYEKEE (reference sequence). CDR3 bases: TGTGCCAGCAGCCCCTCAGGACAGAGCAATCAGCCCCAGCATTTT. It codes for CASSPSGQSNQPQHF. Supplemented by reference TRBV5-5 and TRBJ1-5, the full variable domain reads DAGVTQSPTHLIKTRGQQVTLRCSPISGHKSVSWYQQVLGQGPQFIFQYYEKEERGRGNFPDRFSARQFPNYSSELNVNALLLGDSALYLCASSPSGQSNQPQHFGDGTRLSIL.

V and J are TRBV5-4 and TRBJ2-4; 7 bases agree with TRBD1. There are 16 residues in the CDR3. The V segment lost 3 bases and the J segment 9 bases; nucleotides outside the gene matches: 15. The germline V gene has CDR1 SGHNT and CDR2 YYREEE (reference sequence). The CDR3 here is CASSSRQGLNKGIQYF. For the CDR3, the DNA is TGTGCCAGCAGCTCGCGACAGGGCCTAAATAAAGGCATTCAGTACTTC.

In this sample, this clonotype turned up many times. Written as DNA, the CDR3 is TGCAGTGCCAAGAACCCACAGGGACCCTCCTACGAGCAGTACTTC. This sequence encodes CSAKNPQGPSYEQYF. The V gene is TRBV20-1, the J gene TRBJ2-7; D possibly corresponds to TRBD1 (6 bases). CDR3 size: 15 residues. The V gene's germline CDR1 is DFQATT and CDR2 SNEGSKA (reference sequence). Trimming removed 6 bases from V and 0 bases from J, with 18 bases in between.

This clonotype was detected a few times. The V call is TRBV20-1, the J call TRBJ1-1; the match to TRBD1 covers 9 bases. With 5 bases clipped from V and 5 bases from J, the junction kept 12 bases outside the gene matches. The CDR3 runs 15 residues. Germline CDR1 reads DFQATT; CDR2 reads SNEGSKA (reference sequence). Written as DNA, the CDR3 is TGCAGTGCTCCCGGGACAGGGAAGTCTGGGACTGAAGCTTTCTTT. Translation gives CSAPGTGKSGTEAFF.

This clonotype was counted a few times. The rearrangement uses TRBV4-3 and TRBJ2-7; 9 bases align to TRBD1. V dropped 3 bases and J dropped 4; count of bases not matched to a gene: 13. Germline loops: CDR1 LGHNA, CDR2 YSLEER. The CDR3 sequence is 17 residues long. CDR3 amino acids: CASSHPGYRTGEYEQYF. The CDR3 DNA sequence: TGCGCCAGCAGCCACCCTGGGTACCGGACAGGGGAGTACGAGCAGTACTTC.

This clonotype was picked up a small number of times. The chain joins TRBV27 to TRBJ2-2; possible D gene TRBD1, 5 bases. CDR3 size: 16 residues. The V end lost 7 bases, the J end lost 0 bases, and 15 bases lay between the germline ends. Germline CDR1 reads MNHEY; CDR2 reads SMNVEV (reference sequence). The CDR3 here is CASTPRVASNTGELFF. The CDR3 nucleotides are TGTGCCAGCACCCCCAGGGTCGCCTCGAACACCGGGGAGCTGTTTTTT.

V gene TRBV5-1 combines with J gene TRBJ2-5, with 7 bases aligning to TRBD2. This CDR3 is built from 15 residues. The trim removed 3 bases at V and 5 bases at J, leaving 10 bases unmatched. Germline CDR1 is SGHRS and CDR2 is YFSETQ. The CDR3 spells CASSSDRRGRETQYF. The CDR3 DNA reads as TGCGCCAGCAGCTCCGACCGGCGGGGGAGGGAGACCCAGTACTTC.

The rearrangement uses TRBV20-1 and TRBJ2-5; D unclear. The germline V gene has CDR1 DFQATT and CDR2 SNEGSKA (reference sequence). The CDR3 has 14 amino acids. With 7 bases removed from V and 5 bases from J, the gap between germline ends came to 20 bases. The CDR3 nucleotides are TGCAGTGTTAGCATCCACACTCTGACGGAGACCCAGTACTTC. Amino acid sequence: CSVSIHTLTETQYF.

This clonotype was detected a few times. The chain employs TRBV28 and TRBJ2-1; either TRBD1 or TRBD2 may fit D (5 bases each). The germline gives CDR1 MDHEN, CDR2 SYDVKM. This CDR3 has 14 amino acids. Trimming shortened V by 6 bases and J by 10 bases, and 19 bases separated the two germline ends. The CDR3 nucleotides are TGTGCCAGCAGACTGGGACCGATGCCCAGGGAGCAGTTCTTC. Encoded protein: CASRLGPMPREQFF. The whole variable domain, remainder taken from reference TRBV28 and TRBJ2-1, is DVKVTQSSRYLVKRTGEKVFLECVQDMDHENMFWYRQDPGLGLRLIYFSYDVKMKEKGDIPEGYSVSREKKERFSLILESASTNQTSMYLCASRLGPMPREQFFGPGTRLTVL.

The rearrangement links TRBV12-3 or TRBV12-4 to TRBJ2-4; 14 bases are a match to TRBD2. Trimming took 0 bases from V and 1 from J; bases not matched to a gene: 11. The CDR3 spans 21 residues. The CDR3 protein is CASSLAASGLAGVGAKNIQYF. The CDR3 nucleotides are TGTGCCAGCAGTTTAGCCGCGTCGGGACTAGCGGGAGTTGGGGCCAAAAACATTCAGTACTTC.

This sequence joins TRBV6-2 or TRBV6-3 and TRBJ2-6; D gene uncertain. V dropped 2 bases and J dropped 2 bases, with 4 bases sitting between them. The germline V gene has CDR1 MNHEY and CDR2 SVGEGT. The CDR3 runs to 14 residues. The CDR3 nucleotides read TGTGCCAGCAGTTACCCCCCTGGGGCCAACGTCCTGACTTTC. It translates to CASSYPPGANVLTF.

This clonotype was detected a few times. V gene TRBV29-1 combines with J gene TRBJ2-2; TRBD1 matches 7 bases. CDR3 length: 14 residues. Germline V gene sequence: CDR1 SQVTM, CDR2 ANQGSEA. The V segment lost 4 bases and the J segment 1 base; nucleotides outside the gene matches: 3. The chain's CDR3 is CSVVGTENTGELFF. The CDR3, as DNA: TGCAGCGTTGTGGGGACAGAGAACACCGGGGAGCTGTTTTTT.

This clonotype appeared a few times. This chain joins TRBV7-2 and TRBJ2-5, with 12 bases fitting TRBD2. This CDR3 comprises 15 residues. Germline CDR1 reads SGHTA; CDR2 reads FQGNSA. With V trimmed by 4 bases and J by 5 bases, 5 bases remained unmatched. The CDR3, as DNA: TGTGCCAGCAGCTCGTCTAGCGGGGGGGCGGAGACCCAGTACTTC. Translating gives CASSSSSGGAETQYF.

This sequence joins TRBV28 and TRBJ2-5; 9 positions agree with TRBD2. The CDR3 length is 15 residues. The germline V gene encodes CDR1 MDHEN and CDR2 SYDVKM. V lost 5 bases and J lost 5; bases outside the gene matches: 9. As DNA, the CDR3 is TGTGCCAGCAGTCCCGGGGCGGGGGGGAAGGAGACCCAGTACTTC. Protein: CASSPGAGGKETQYF.

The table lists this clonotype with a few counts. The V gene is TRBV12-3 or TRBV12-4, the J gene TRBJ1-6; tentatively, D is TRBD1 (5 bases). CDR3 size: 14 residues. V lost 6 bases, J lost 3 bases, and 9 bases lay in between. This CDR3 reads CASRPQGYNSPLHF. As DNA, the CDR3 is TGTGCCAGCAGGCCTCAGGGCTATAATTCACCCCTCCACTTT.

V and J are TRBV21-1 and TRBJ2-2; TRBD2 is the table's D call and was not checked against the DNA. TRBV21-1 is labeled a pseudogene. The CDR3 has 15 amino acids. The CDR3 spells CASSTDYNPTGELFF. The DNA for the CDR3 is TGTGCCAGCAGCACTGACTACAACCCCACCGGGGAGCTGTTTTTT.

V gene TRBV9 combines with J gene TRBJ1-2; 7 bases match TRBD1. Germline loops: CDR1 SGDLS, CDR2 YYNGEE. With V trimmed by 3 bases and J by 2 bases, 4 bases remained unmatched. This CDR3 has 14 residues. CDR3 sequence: CASSEKQGNYGYTF. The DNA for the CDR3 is TGTGCCAGCAGCGAAAAACAGGGGAACTATGGCTACACCTTC. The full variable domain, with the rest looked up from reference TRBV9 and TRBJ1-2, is DSGVTQTPKHLITATGQRVTLRCSPRSGDLSVYWYQQSLDQGLQFLIQYYNGEERAKGNILERFSAQQFPDLHSELNLSSLELGDSALYFCASSEKQGNYGYTFGSGTRLTVV.

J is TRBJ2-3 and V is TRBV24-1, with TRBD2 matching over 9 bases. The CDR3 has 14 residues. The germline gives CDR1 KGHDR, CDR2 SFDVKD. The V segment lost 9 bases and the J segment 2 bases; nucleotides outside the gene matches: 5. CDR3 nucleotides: TGTGCCACCGGAGAGCGGGGGGCCACAGATACGCAGTATTTT. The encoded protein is CATGERGATDTQYF.

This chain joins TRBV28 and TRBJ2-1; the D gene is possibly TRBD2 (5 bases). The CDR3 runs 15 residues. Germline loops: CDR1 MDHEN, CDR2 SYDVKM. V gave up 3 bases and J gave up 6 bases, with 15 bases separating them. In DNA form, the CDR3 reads TGTGCCAGCAGTTTGCGGATTGGGAGAGTCAATGAGCAGTTCTTC. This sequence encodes CASSLRIGRVNEQFF.

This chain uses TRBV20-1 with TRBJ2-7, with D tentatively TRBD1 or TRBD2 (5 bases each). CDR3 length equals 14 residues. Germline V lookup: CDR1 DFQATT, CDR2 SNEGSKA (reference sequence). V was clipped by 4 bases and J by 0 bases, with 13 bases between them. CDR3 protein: CSATSRGFSYEQYF. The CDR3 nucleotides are TGCAGTGCTACGAGCCGGGGCTTCTCCTACGAGCAGTACTTC.

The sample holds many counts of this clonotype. For the CDR3, the DNA is TGCGCCAGCAGCTTGGAAGGGGCGACGAGCTCCTACAATGAGCAGTTCTTC. This codes for CASSLEGATSSYNEQFF. The rearrangement uses TRBV5-1 and TRBJ2-1; TRBD1 is a possible D gene (5 bases). This CDR3 has 17 residues. The V end lost 0 bases, the J end lost 0 bases, and 13 bases lay between the germline ends. CDR1 is SGHRS and CDR2 is YFSETQ in the germline V gene.

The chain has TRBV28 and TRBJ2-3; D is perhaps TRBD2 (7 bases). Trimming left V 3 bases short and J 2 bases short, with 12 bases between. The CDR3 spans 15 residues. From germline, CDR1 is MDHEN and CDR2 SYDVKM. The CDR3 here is CASSFGGLTTDTQYF. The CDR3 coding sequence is TGTGCCAGCAGTTTCGGGGGGCTGACCACAGATACGCAGTATTTT.